The 4 T cell receptor beta chains below all came from one sample that was sequenced in a study of T cells in Graves' hyperthyroidism and ophthalmopathy. It was RNA transcripts that yielded the amplified TCR beta CDR3 regions. RT-PCR in the first round (using the HTBI primer set) targeted the TCR CDR3. TCRdb analysed the multiplex PCR reads with MiXCR anew, one entry per CDR3 protein. There are 470,000 or so distinct CDR3 sequences in the sample; 20% to 25% occur only once, and 26% lies in the top ten. The sample taken for sequencing was blood. These receptors all come from a man aged 18 to 29 with Graves' hyperthyroidism.

This clonotype was seen a handful of times. The V and J genes are TRBV12-3 or TRBV12-4 and TRBJ1-2; TRBD1 might be the D (5 bases). Trimming took off 5 bases at V and 8 bases at J, with 18 bases between the two ends. The CDR3 has 14 amino acids. The CDR3 here is CASSVGTAILGYTF. In DNA, the CDR3 is TGTGCCAGCAGTGTCGGGACCGCCATACTCGGCTACACCTTC.

This clonotype was seen repeatedly, ten times or more. The chain links TRBV12-3 or TRBV12-4 to TRBJ1-2; TRBD1 matches at 10 bases. Trimming cost V 3 bases and J 4 bases; bases outside gene matches: 26. This CDR3 region has 22 residues. The CDR3 DNA is TGTGCCAGCAGTTTGCGGCCTTTGGTGGGGACAGGGGAACAAGCGACATTCTATGGCTACACCTTC. Translated: CASSLRPLVGTGEQATFYGYTF.

The chain has TRBV27 and TRBJ2-1; no definite D call. The CDR3 sequence is 14 residues long. V shed 3 bases and J shed 4 bases, with 10 bases lying between them. The germline V gene encodes CDR1 MNHEY and CDR2 SMNVEV (reference sequence). The CDR3 spells CASSFLATYNEQFF. CDR3 DNA: TGTGCCAGCAGTTTTTTGGCCACTTACAATGAGCAGTTCTTC.

This clonotype was counted many times. The rearrangement joins TRBV29-1 to TRBJ2-5; perhaps D is TRBD1 or TRBD2 (7 bases each). Trimming took 4 bases from V and 8 from J, leaving 17 bases between them. The CDR3 runs 13 residues. Germline-derived CDR1 and CDR2 are SQVTM and ANQGSEA. The CDR3 DNA sequence: TGCAGCGTTGTGGCAGGGGGAGGGGAAACCCAGTACTTC. It specifies CSVVAGGGETQYF.